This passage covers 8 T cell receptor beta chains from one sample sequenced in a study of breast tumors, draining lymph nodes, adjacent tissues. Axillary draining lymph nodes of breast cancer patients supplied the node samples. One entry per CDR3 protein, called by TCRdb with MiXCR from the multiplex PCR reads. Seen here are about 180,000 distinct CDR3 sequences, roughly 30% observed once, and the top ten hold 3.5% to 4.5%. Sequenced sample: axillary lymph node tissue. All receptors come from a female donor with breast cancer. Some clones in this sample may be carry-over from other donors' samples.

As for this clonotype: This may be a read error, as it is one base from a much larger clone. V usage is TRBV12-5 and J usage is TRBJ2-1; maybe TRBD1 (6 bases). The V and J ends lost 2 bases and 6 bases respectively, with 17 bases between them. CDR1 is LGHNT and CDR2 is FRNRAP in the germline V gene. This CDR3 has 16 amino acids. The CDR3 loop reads CASGLCTRTVGNEQFF. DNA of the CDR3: TGTGCTAGTGGTTTGTGCACCCGGACAGTAGGCAATGAGCAGTTCTTC.

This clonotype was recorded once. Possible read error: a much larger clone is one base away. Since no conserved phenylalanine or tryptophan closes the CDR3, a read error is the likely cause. CDR3 nucleotides: TGTGCCAGCAGCCCGACAGGGTATAATGAAAAACTGTTTCTT. Protein product: CASSPTGYNEKLFL. This chain connects TRBV6-6 to TRBJ1-4; TRBD1 aligns across 7 bases. The junction had 5 bases not matched to a gene; V was cut back by 6 bases and J by 4 bases. The CDR3 is 14 amino acids. Germline V gives CDR1 MNHNY, CDR2 SVGAGI (reference sequence).

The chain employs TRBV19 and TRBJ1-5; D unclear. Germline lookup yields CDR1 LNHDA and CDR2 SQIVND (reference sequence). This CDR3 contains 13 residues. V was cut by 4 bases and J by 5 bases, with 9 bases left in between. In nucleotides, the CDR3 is TGTGCCAGTAGTAGGGTCCTGTATCAGCCCCAGCATTTT. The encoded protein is CASSRVLYQPQHF.

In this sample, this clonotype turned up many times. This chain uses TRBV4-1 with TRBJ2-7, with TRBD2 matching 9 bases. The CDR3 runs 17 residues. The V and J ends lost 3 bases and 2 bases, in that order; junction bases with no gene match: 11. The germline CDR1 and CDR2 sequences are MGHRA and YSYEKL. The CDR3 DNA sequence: TGCGCCAGCAGCCAGCGACTAGCGGACGATGTAACCTACGAGCAGTACTTC. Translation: CASSQRLADDVTYEQYF.

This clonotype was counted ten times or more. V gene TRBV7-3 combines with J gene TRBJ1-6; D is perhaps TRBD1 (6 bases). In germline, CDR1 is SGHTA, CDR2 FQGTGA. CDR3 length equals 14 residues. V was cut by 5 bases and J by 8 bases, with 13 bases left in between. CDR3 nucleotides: TGTGCCAGCAGCCGTGGACAGCCTGATTCACCCCTCCACTTT. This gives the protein CASSRGQPDSPLHF.

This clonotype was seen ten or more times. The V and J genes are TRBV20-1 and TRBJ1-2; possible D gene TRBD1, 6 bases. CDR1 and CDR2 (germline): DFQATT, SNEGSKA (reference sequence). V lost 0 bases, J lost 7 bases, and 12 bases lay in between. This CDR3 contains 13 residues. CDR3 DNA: TGCAGTGCTAGAGATATGTTCAGGGGTGGCTACACCTTC. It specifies CSARDMFRGGYTF.

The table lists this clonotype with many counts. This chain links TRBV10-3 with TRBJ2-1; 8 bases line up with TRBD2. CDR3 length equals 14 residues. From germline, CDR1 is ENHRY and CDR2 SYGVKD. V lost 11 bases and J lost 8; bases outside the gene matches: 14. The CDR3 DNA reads TGTGCCGCCATGGCTGGACTAGCTCTTCATGAGCAGTTCTTC. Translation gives CAAMAGLALHEQFF.

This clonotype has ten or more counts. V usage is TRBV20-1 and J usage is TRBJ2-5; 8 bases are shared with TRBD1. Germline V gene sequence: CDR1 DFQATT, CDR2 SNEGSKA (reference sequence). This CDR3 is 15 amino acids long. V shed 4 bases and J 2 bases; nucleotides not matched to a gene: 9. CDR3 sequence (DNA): TGCAGTGCTACAAGACAGGGGCTAAGTCAAGAGACCCAGTACTTC. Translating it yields CSATRQGLSQETQYF.